This TCR beta chain stems from a study of tumor-infiltrating lymphocytes in glioblastoma multiforme. Three nested ARM-PCR rounds with V-beta and C-beta primers built TCRB libraries. TCRdb called the multiplex PCR reads again in MiXCR, with one record for every CDR3 protein. The sample lists just under 9,500 distinct CDR3 sequences, about 80% occurring once. The sequenced material came from brain tumor tissue. This clonotype was obtained from a male donor with glioblastoma.

The CDR3 protein is CASSTTSGSGETQYF. In DNA form, the CDR3 reads TGTGCCAGCAGCACGACTAGCGGGAGTGGGGAGACCCAGTACTTC. The chain uses TRBV11-3 and TRBJ2-5, with 12 bases that match TRBD2. Germline V gives CDR1 SGHNT, CDR2 YENEEA. CDR3 length equals 15 residues. The V segment lost 5 bases and the J segment 5 bases; nucleotides outside the gene matches: 6.